The 15 T cell receptor beta chains below all came from one sample that was sequenced in a study of shared clonotypes between healthy human individuals. Assay: immunoSEQ multiplex PCR; the TCRdb copy retains only in-frame clones and omits some. The sample has about 1.1 million clones; 60% to 80% are singletons. Sequenced material: memory CD4+ T cells from PBMCs. Subset in this sample: CD45RA-negative fraction. The receptors here all came from a man between 18 and 29 years old in good health. Some clones in this sample may be carry-over from other donors' samples.

V usage is TRBV6-1 and J usage is TRBJ1-4, with 11 bases identical to TRBD1. CDR1 and CDR2 (germline): MNHNS, SASEGT. This CDR3 has 14 residues. With V trimmed by 6 bases and J by 8 bases, 5 bases remained unmatched. The CDR3 DNA is TGTGCCAGCAGCCGGACAGGGGGCATAGAAAAACTGTTTTTT. Its translation is CASSRTGGIEKLFF.

In regard to this clone: Other DNA sequences in this sample translate to the same CDR3. The gene calls are TRBV5-1 and TRBJ2-5, with D perhaps matching TRBD1 (6 bases). Germline V gene lookup returns CDR1 SGHRS and CDR2 YFSETQ. The V gene lost 0 bases and the J gene lost 3 bases, with 6 bases spanning the gap. There are 13 residues in the CDR3. The CDR3 protein is CASSLGTEETQYF. In DNA form, the CDR3 reads TGCGCCAGCAGCTTGGGGACAGAAGAGACCCAGTACTTC.

With regard to this clone: Other DNA sequences within the sample encode an identical CDR3. The chain couples TRBV2 to TRBJ1-2, with D perhaps TRBD1 (5 bases). Germline CDR1 and CDR2: SNHLY and FYNNEI. This CDR3 spans 13 amino acids. The germline V and J ends were trimmed by 1 base and 5 bases, with 8 bases remaining between them. CDR3 sequence (DNA): TGTGCCAGCAGTGAAGGGGGGGTTTATGGCTACACCTTC. Translating gives CASSEGGVYGYTF.

The DNA for the CDR3 is TGTGCCAGCCACTCCCCCACAGCCTCCTACGAGCAGTACTTC. Translated: CASHSPTASYEQYF. The chain recombines TRBV7-9 with TRBJ2-7; D unclear. The CDR3 has 14 residues. V shed 8 bases and J shed 0 bases, with 14 bases lying between them. In germline, CDR1 is SEHNR, CDR2 FQNEAQ (reference sequence). Filled out from reference TRBV7-9 and TRBJ2-7, the complete variable domain reads DTGVSQNPRHKITKRGQNVTFRCDPISEHNRLYWYRQTLGQGPEFLTYFQNEAQLEKSRLLSDRFSAERPKGSFSTLEIQRTEQGDSAMYLCASHSPTASYEQYFGPGTRLTVT.

The chain is built from TRBV5-1 and TRBJ1-5; 7 bases fit TRBD1. There are 15 residues in the CDR3. Germline values: CDR1 SGHRS, CDR2 YFSETQ. Trimming took 5 bases from V and 3 from J; bases not matched to a gene: 8. This chain's CDR3 is CASREGTALNQPQHF. DNA for the CDR3: TGCGCCAGCAGGGAAGGGACAGCGCTCAATCAGCCCCAGCATTTT.

The chain couples TRBV9 to TRBJ1-3; D is perhaps TRBD1 (5 bases). Per the germline V gene, CDR1 is SGDLS and CDR2 is YYNGEE. Between the trimmed V and J ends, which lost 3 bases and 0 bases, there was a span of 13 bases. The CDR3 runs to 16 residues. The CDR3 reads CASSAFGGLSGNTIYF. As DNA, the CDR3 is TGTGCCAGCAGCGCCTTTGGGGGACTCTCTGGAAACACCATATATTTT.

This chain joins TRBV7-2 and TRBJ1-1; tentatively, D is TRBD1 (5 bases). Trimming pared 5 bases from V and 4 bases from J, leaving 11 bases between. In germline, CDR1 is SGHTA, CDR2 FQGNSA. This CDR3 comprises 13 residues. CDR3 region: CASSPRQRTEAFF. Written as DNA, the CDR3 is TGTGCCAGCAGCCCTAGACAGCGCACTGAAGCTTTCTTT.

This clone was counted only a few times. This sequence joins TRBV29-1 and TRBJ1-2; 9 positions match TRBD1. CDR3 length: 12 residues. CDR1 and CDR2 from the germline V gene are SQVTM and ANQGSEA. With V trimmed by 7 bases and J by 6 bases, 6 bases remained unmatched. The CDR3 sequence: CSAWTGDNGYTF. CDR3 DNA sequence: TGCAGCGCTTGGACAGGGGATAATGGCTACACCTTC.

A word on this clone: The same CDR3 arises from other DNA sequences in this sample as well. The chain has TRBV28 and TRBJ1-6; D is unresolved. The length of the CDR3 is 16 residues. V lost 1 base and J lost 0, with 7 bases in between. From germline, CDR1 is MDHEN and CDR2 SYDVKM. CDR3 nucleotides: TGTGCCAGCAGTTTATTAGGAAGCTCCTATAATTCACCCCTCCACTTT. This codes for CASSLLGSSYNSPLHF.

CDR3: CASSQAGGTPRTEAFF. The CDR3 DNA follows: TGCGCCAGCAGCCAAGCAGGGGGCACTCCGAGGACTGAAGCTTTCTTT. This chain connects TRBV4-1 to TRBJ1-1; 8 nucleotides match TRBD1. From germline, CDR1 is MGHRA and CDR2 YSYEKL. This CDR3 spans 16 amino acids. V gave up 1 base and J gave up 5 bases; unmatched junction bases: 9.

The chain recombines TRBV18 with TRBJ2-3, with 7 bases fitting TRBD1. Looked up from germline, CDR1 is KGHSH and CDR2 is LQKENI. The V and J ends lost 5 bases and 5 bases, in that order; junction bases with no gene match: 16. The CDR3 covers 17 residues. CDR3 sequence: CASSTLQGPFSKDTQYF. The CDR3 DNA reads TGTGCCAGCTCAACCTTACAGGGGCCTTTTTCAAAAGATACGCAGTATTTT.

Points on this clone: At the DNA level, this CDR3 is encoded by other sequences in the same sample as well. The chain's CDR3 is CASSLGQGAEKLFF. The CDR3 coding sequence is TGTGCCAGCAGCTTGGGACAGGGAGCTGAAAAACTGTTTTTT. V usage is TRBV7-2 and J usage is TRBJ1-4, with 9 bases aligning to TRBD1. The J segment lost 7 bases and the V segment lost 3 bases, leaving 3 bases of the junction unmatched. The CDR3 has 14 residues. Per the germline V gene, CDR1 is SGHTA and CDR2 is FQGNSA.

The chain has TRBV11-3 and TRBJ2-1, with 9 bases identical to TRBD2. J gave up 4 bases and V 1 base, and 2 bases lay outside the gene matches. Germline loops: CDR1 SGHNT, CDR2 YENEEA. The CDR3 has 15 amino acids. CDR3 region: CASSLGLADYNEQFF. For the CDR3, the DNA is TGTGCCAGCAGCTTAGGACTAGCGGATTACAATGAGCAGTTCTTC. Full variable domain (remainder filled in from reference TRBV11-3 and TRBJ2-1): EAGVVQSPRYKIIEKKQPVAFWCNPISGHNTLYWYLQNLGQGPELLIRYENEEAVDDSQLPKDRFSAERLKGVDSTLKIQPAELGDSAVYLCASSLGLADYNEQFFGPGTRLTVL.

This chain uses TRBV5-1 with TRBJ2-7; D assignment may be TRBD1 or TRBD2 (5 bases each). V lost 0 bases to trimming and J lost 2 bases, with 12 bases between them. Germline loops: CDR1 SGHRS, CDR2 YFSETQ. The CDR3 sequence is 15 residues long. The CDR3 coding sequence is TGCGCCAGCAGCTTGGTCTCCGGGACGGCCTACGAGCAGTACTTC. Amino acid sequence: CASSLVSGTAYEQYF.

J is TRBJ1-1 and V is TRBV5-1; a possible D gene is TRBD1 (6 bases). Trimming removed 4 bases from V and 0 bases from J, with 10 bases in between. CDR3 length equals 14 residues. CDR1 SGHRS and CDR2 YFSETQ come from the germline V gene. The CDR3 region has the DNA TGCGCCAGCAGCACGGGGACACTGAACACTGAAGCTTTCTTT. Residues: CASSTGTLNTEAFF.